The 7 T cell receptor beta chains given below trace back to one sample, sequenced in a study of blood T cells in healthy people across ages. With a J-beta primer mix and a sample-barcoded 5' primer, a second PCR ran about 6 to 11 cycles. MiXCR, run by TCRdb on the 5' RACE reads, gives a single entry per CDR3 protein. The table lists about 780,000 distinct CDR3 sequences, roughly 24% of them singletons. The same data also went into a second study, on T cells of mothers and their children.

The specimen was blood. The receptor source for this set is a boy aged 5-17 years in good health.

This rearrangement joins TRBV12-3 or TRBV12-4 to TRBJ2-1; 11 bases fit TRBD1. This CDR3 spans 15 amino acids. V trimming: 5 bases; J trimming: 6 bases; junction bases outside the gene matches: 6. CDR3 nucleotide sequence: TGTGCCAGCAGTGCCGGACAGGGGGCGTTCAATGAGCAGTTCTTC. Translated: CASSAGQGAFNEQFF.

This clonotype was seen just once. Germline is not matched at one junction end, which may reflect a read error. The rearrangement joins TRBV7-9 to TRBJ2-7; possibly TRBD1 or TRBD2 for D (5 bases each). CDR1 and CDR2 from the germline V gene are SEHNR and FQNEAQ (reference sequence). The CDR3 has 14 amino acids. CDR3 in DNA: TGTGCCAGCAGCGACGGGACGGCTGCCTACGAGCGGTACTTC. Protein product: CASSDGTAAYERYF.

This clonotype turned up a few times. V usage is TRBV7-9 and J usage is TRBJ1-1; 10 positions match TRBD1. The trim removed 3 bases at V and 8 bases at J, leaving 9 bases unmatched. The CDR3 sequence is 15 residues long. CDR1 SEHNR and CDR2 FQNEAQ come from the germline V gene (reference sequence). The CDR3 region is CASSLVRTGGSEAFF. The CDR3 bases are TGTGCCAGCAGCTTGGTCCGGACAGGGGGTTCCGAAGCTTTCTTT.

The chain combines TRBV20-1 with TRBJ2-5; the match to TRBD1 covers 8 bases. The germline V gene has CDR1 DFQATT and CDR2 SNEGSKA (reference sequence). This CDR3 comprises 16 residues. After removal of 2 bases from V and 5 bases from J, the junction contained 13 bases not matched to a gene. CDR3 sequence: CSARLWDRLQGETQYF. CDR3 in DNA: TGCAGTGCTAGACTATGGGACAGGCTACAGGGGGAGACCCAGTACTTC.

The chain employs TRBV6-6 and TRBJ1-3; 8 bases map to TRBD1. CDR1 and CDR2 (germline): MNHNY, SVGAGI (reference sequence). The CDR3 spans 16 residues. The ends lost 5 bases at V and 4 bases at J; junction bases unmatched: 10. CDR3 bases: TGTGCCAGCAGTACCTCCCAGGGGGCGCCGGGAAACACCATATATTTT. The encoded protein is CASSTSQGAPGNTIYF.

V is TRBV4-3 and J is TRBJ2-5; D not resolved. Trimming removed 4 bases from V and 2 bases from J, with 17 bases in between. Germline lookup yields CDR1 LGHNA and CDR2 YSLEER. The CDR3 loop spans 16 amino acids. CDR3 region: CASSLRLLDLQETQYF. The CDR3 coding sequence is TGCGCCAGCAGCCTACGACTCCTCGACCTTCAAGAGACCCAGTACTTC.

Only a few counts were recorded for this clonotype. CDR3 sequence (DNA): TGTGCCAGCAGTACAGACCCCTCCTACAATGAGCAGTTCTTC. This translates into CASSTDPSYNEQFF. V is TRBV7-2 and J is TRBJ2-1; D not resolved. The ends were cut back, 6 bases at V and 0 bases at J, with 9 bases in the middle. CDR1 is SGHTA, CDR2 FQGNSA, per germline. The CDR3 is 14 amino acids.